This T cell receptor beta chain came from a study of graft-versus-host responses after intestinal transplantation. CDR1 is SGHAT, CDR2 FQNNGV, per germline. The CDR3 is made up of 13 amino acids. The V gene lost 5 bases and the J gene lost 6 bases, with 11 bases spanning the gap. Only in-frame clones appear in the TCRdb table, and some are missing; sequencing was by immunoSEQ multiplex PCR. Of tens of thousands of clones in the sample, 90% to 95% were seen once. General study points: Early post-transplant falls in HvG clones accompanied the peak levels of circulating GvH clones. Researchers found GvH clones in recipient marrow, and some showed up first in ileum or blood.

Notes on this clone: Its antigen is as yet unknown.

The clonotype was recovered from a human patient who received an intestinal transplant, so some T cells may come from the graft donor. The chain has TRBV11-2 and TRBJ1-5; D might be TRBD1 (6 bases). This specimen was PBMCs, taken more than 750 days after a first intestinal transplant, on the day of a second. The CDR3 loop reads CASSTGQIQPQHF. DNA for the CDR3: TGTGCCAGCAGCACCGGACAGATTCAGCCCCAGCATTTT.